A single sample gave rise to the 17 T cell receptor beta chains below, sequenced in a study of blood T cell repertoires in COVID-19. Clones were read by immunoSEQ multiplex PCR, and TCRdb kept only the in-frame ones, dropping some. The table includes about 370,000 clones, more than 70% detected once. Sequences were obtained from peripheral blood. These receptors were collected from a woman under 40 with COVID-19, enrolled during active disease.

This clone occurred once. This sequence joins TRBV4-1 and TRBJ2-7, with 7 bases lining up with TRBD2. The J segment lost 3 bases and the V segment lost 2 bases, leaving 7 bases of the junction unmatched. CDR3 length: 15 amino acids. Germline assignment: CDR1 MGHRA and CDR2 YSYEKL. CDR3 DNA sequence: TGCGCCAGCAGCCAATCTACTGGGGGGGGCTACGAGCAGTACTTC. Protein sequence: CASSQSTGGGYEQYF.

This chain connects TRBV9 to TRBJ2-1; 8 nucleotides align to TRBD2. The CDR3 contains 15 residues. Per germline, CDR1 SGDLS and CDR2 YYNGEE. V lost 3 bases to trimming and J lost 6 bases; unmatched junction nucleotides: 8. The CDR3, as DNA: TGTGCCAGCAGCGGCCGAGCGGGGGAACTCAATGAGCAGTTCTTC. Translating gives CASSGRAGELNEQFF.

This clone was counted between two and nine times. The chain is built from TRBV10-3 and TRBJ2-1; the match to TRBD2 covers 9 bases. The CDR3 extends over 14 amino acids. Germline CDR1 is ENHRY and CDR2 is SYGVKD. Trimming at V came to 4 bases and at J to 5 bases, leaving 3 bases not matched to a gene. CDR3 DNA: TGTGCCATCAGTGGGCTAGCGGGAAACAATGAGCAGTTCTTC. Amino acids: CAISGLAGNNEQFF.

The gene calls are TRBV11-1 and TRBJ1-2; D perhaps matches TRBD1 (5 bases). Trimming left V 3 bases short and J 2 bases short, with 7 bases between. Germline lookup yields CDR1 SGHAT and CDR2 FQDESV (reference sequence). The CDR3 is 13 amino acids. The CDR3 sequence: CASSFRGNYGYTF. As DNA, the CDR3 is TGTGCCAGCAGCTTTCGGGGGAACTATGGCTACACCTTC.

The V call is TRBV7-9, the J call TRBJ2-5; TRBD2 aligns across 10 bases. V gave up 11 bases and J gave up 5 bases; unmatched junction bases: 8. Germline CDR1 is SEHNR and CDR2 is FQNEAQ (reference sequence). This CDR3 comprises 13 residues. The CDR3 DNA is TGTGCCGTCTCTAGCGGGGGATTTGAGACCCAGTACTTC. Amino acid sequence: CAVSSGGFETQYF.

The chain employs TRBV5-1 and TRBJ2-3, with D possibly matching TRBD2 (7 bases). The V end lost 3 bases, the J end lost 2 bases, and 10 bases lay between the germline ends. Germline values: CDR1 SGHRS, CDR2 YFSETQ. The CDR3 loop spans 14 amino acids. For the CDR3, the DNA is TGCGCCAGCAGCTGGGGGGGGCCCACAGATACGCAGTATTTT. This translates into CASSWGGPTDTQYF.

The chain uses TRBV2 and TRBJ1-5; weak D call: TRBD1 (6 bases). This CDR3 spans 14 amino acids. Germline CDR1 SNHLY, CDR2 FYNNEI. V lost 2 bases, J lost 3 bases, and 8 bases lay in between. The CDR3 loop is CASSEWDTNQPQHF. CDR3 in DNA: TGTGCCAGCAGTGAATGGGACACCAATCAGCCCCAGCATTTT.

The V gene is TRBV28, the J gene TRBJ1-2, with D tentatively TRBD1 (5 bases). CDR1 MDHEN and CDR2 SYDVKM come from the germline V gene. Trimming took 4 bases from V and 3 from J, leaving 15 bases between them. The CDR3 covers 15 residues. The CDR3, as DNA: TGTGCCAGCAGTTCGACCCTGACAGTTTACTATGGCTACACCTTC. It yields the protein CASSSTLTVYYGYTF.

The CDR3 region has the DNA TGTGCCAGCAGCCTTCAACAGGGTAGTGGTGAAGCTTTCTTT. Translating it yields CASSLQQGSGEAFF. The chain couples TRBV14 to TRBJ1-1; tentatively, D is TRBD1 (6 bases). V was cut by 4 bases and J by 7 bases, with 16 bases left in between. CDR3 size: 14 residues. CDR1 is SGHDN, CDR2 FVKESK, per germline.

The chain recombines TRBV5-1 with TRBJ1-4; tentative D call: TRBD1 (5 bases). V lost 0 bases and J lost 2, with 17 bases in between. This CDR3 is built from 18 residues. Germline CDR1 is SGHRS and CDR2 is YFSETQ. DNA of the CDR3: TGCGCCAGCAGCTTGGTTAGGGGTCGTATGCGGACTAATGAAAAACTGTTTTTT. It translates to CASSLVRGRMRTNEKLFF.

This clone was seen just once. CDR3 residues: CASSTNRGDTQYF. For the CDR3, the DNA is TGTGCCAGCAGCACCAACCGGGGGGATACGCAGTATTTT. The chain joins TRBV6-2 or TRBV6-3 to TRBJ2-3; the D gene is possibly TRBD2 (6 bases). The CDR3 covers 13 residues. Between the trimmed V and J ends, which lost 6 bases and 6 bases, there was a span of 13 bases. CDR1 and CDR2 (germline): MNHEY, SVGEGT.

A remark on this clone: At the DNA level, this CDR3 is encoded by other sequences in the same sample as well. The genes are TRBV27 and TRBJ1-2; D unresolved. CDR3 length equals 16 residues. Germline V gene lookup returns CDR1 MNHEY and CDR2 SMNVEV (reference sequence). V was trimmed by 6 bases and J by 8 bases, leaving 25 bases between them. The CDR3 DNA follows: TGTGCCAGCAGCCCGAGGAAGCTGGTTGGAGCTGGGGGCTACACCTTC. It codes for CASSPRKLVGAGGYTF.

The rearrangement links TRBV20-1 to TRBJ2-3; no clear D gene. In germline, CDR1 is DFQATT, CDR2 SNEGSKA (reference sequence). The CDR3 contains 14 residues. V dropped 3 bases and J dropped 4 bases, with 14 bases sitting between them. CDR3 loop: CSASDWASPDTQYF. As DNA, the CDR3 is TGCAGTGCTAGTGATTGGGCCAGTCCAGATACGCAGTATTTT.

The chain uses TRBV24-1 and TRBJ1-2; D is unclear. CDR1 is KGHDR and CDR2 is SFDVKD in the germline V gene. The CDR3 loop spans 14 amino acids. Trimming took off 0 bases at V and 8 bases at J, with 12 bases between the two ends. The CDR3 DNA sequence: TGTGCCACCAGTGATTTGTGGAAAAGCGGGGGCTACACCTTC. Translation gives CATSDLWKSGGYTF.

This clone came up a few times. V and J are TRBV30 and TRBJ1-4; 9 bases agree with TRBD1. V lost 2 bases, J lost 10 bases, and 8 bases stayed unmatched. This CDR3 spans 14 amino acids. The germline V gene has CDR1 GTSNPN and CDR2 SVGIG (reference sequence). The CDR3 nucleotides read TGTGCCTGGAGTCTGGGACAGGGTTTAGGAAAACTGTTTTTT. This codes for CAWSLGQGLGKLFF.

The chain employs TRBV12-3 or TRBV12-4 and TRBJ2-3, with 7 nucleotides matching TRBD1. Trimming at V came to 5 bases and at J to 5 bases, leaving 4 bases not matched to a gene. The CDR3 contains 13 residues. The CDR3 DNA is TGTGCCAGCAGTGTTCAGGGGGAAGATACGCAGTATTTT. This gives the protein CASSVQGEDTQYF.

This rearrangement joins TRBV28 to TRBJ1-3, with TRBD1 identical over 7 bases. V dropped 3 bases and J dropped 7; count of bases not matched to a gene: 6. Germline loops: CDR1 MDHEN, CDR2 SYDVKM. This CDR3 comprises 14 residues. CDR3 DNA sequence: TGTGCCAGCAGTTTGGAAGTCAGGGGGAACACCATATATTTT. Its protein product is CASSLEVRGNTIYF.